Described below is a single TCR beta chain sequence and its context. Its antigen is unknown. This record comes from a study of shared clonotypes between healthy human individuals. Findings and limits, study-wide: Among non-shared clonotypes, generation probabilities were lower than among those shared by all four donors.

Trimming cost V 9 bases and J 2 bases, with 17 bases left between them. The germline CDR1 and CDR2 sequences are ENHRY and SYGVKD. The CDR3 totals 14 residues. CD45RO-negative cells were positively selected for CCR7, leaving out terminally differentiated effector memory CD45RA+ cells. Assay: immunoSEQ multiplex PCR; the TCRdb copy retains only in-frame clones and omits some. Altogether some 2,000,000 clones are present, over 85% being singletons, with the ten largest covering 1.1%. The chain joins TRBV10-3 to TRBJ2-7; tentative D call: TRBD1 (5 bases). This TCR derives from a man younger than 35 in good health. Sequencing was carried out using naive CD8+ T cells sorted from blood. The CDR3 protein is CAIGYDSQTYEQYF. CDR3 DNA: TGTGCCATAGGTTACGACAGCCAAACCTACGAGCAGTACTTC.